This T cell receptor (beta chain) was identified in a study of T cells in Graves' hyperthyroidism and ophthalmopathy. Study information: Sampling of peripheral blood happened at initial diagnosis, prior to any treatment.

Amplified regions were TCR beta CDR3 sequences from RNA transcripts. First-round RT-PCR with HTBI primers amplified the TCR CDR3 region. Using its own MiXCR run on the multiplex PCR reads, TCRdb lists one record per CDR3 protein. The sample contains hundreds of thousands of distinct CDR3 sequences, approximately 40% of which appear only once. Trimming shortened V by 0 bases and J by 5 bases, and 7 bases separated the two germline ends. The CDR3 loop spans 14 amino acids. Germline V lookup: CDR1 KGHDR, CDR2 SFDVKD. This TCR derives from a man between 18 and 29 years old with Graves' hyperthyroidism. The sequencing sample was made of blood. The chain is built from TRBV24-1 and TRBJ2-1; D is uncertain. The CDR3: CATSDLQGDNEQFF. CDR3 nucleotide sequence: TGTGCCACCAGTGATTTGCAAGGAGACAATGAGCAGTTCTTC.